These T cell receptor beta chains were read from a single sample in a study of shared clonotypes between healthy human individuals. Assay used: immunoSEQ multiplex PCR; TCRdb lists only in-frame clones, some missing. The sample carries about 2.4 million clones, approximately 94% recorded once. Sequences were obtained from naive CD4+ T cells sorted from blood. The receptors shown here come from a man between 18 and 29 years old in good health. Each CDR3 is given with its conserved first and last residue. D genes are given only for firm matches. Size is omitted from some rows. Given values are once, few, many or a class for expanded clones.

v_call	d_call	cdr3_length	clone_size	j_call	cdr3_nt	cdr3_aa
TRBV28	-	12	-	TRBJ1-1	TGTGCCAGCAGTGTCGGACAGCGAAAAGCTTTCTTT	CASSVGQRKAFF
TRBV2	-	14	-	TRBJ1-1	TGTGCCAGCAGCCTGGCAGATATGAACACTGAAGCTTTCTTT	CASSLADMNTEAFF
TRBV6-5	TRBD1	13	-	TRBJ1-1	TGTGCCAGCAGTAGGGGGCTGAACACTGAAGCTTTCTTT	CASSRGLNTEAFF
TRBV7-2	-	15	-	TRBJ1-2	TGTGCCAGCAGCCCCGAGCTGGGGGGCGCGGGCGGCTACACCTTC	CASSPELGGAGGYTF
TRBV4-3	-	11	-	TRBJ2-4	TGCGCCAGCCGGGGGATGGACCGCCAGTACTTC	CASRGMDRQYF
TRBV5-1	-	16	-	TRBJ2-2	TGCGCCAGCAGGCGAACAGGGAAGACGGATACCGGGGAGCTGTTTTTT	CASRRTGKTDTGELFF
TRBV5-1	-	13	once	TRBJ1-2	TGCGCCAGCAGCTTGGATGCGGTCTATGGCTACACCTTC	CASSLDAVYGYTF
TRBV27	TRBD1	16	-	TRBJ2-3	TGTGCCAGCAGTTTAAAACAGGGGCGGGTTACAGATACGCAGTATTTT	CASSLKQGRVTDTQYF
TRBV7-2	-	13	-	TRBJ2-7	TGTGCCAGCAGCCTACCGGACATATTCGAGCAGTACTTC	CASSLPDIFEQYF
TRBV18	-	15	few	TRBJ1-5	TGTGCCAGCTCACCTACGGTGGGAACCATTCAGCCCCAGCATTTT	CASSPTVGTIQPQHF
TRBV28	TRBD2	15	-	TRBJ2-5	TGTGCCAGCAGCTCTGGGGGGGGTATTTTAGAGACCCAGTACTTC	CASSSGGGILETQYF
TRBV19	-	18	-	TRBJ2-2	TGTGCCAGTAGTATAGACAGGGTTTGGCCCTCGGGCACCGGGGAGCTGTTTTTT	CASSIDRVWPSGTGELFF
TRBV5-1	-	14	-	TRBJ1-4	TGCGCCAGCAGCTTGGGGGAAGCTAATGAAAAACTGTTTTTT	CASSLGEANEKLFF
TRBV5-6	-	12	-	TRBJ2-7	TGTGCCAGCAGCTTGCCGGTTGGTGAGCAGTACTTC	CASSLPVGEQYF
TRBV10-3	-	12	-	TRBJ1-1	TGTGCCACCTCGGGGAGTGACCCTGAAGCTTTCTTT	CATSGSDPEAFF
TRBV15	TRBD1	14	-	TRBJ2-1	TGTGCCACCAGCAGAACCACAGGGGTTGGTGAGCAGTTCTTC	CATSRTTGVGEQFF
TRBV27	-	15	-	TRBJ2-7	TGTGCCAGCAGTCGAATTGGTCCGGAGCGCTACGAGCAGTACTTC	CASSRIGPERYEQYF
TRBV7-2	TRBD2	17	-	TRBJ2-1	TGTGCCAGCAGCTTAGATCGTGGGACTAGCTTGGTCGGTGAGCAGTTCTTC	CASSLDRGTSLVGEQFF
TRBV5-1	-	15	-	TRBJ1-4	TGCGCCAGCAGCACAGGGACGACAACTAATGAAAAACTGTTTTTT	CASSTGTTTNEKLFF
TRBV7-2	TRBD1	16	-	TRBJ2-6	TGTGCCAGCGTCCGGGACAGGGCCACCGGGGCCAACGTCCTGACTTTC	CASVRDRATGANVLTF
TRBV7-2	-	15	-	TRBJ1-1	TGTGCCAGCAGCTTAAATCCAGGGAAGAACACTGAAGCTTTCTTT	CASSLNPGKNTEAFF
TRBV6-6	-	13	-	TRBJ2-7	TGTGCCAGCAGTTACTTTCAGGGCCCCGAGCAGTACTTC	CASSYFQGPEQYF
TRBV18	-	14	-	TRBJ2-7	TGTGCCAGCTCACCCGGGACAAGCTCCTACGAGCAGTACTTC	CASSPGTSSYEQYF
TRBV27	-	14	few	TRBJ2-6	TGTGCCAGCAGTTTTAACTCTGGGGCCAACGTCCTGACTTTC	CASSFNSGANVLTF
TRBV18	-	11	-	TRBJ2-7	TGTGCCAGCTCCCCGGCCGACGAGCAGTACTTC	CASSPADEQYF
TRBV7-2	-	14	-	TRBJ2-7	TGTGCCAGCAGCCCCCGGGCCTCCTCCTACGAGCAGTACTTC	CASSPRASSYEQYF
TRBV7-9	-	13	-	TRBJ2-4	TGTGCCAGCGAGGGCTATGCCAAAAACATTCAGTACTTC	CASEGYAKNIQYF
TRBV6-1	-	15	-	TRBJ1-1	TGTGCCAGCAGTGAAGCTTCGGGGTTTGTAGCTGAAGCTTTCTTT	CASSEASGFVAEAFF
TRBV19	TRBD1	17	-	TRBJ1-1	TGTGCCAGTGGATACCGGGGGACAGGGGCCGCGAACACTGAAGCTTTCTTT	CASGYRGTGAANTEAFF
TRBV19	-	14	-	TRBJ2-7	TGTGCCAGTAGTATCCAGGACGGGTCCTACGAGCAGTACTTC	CASSIQDGSYEQYF
TRBV18	TRBD1	15	-	TRBJ2-7	TGTGCCAGCTCACCAGGGACAGGGACCTCCTACGAGCAGTACTTC	CASSPGTGTSYEQYF
TRBV18	-	17	-	TRBJ2-3	TGTGCCAGCTCACCGAAGGCCCCCCGGGCTTCCACAGATACGCAGTATTTT	CASSPKAPRASTDTQYF
TRBV6-5	-	16	-	TRBJ2-7	TGTGCCAGCAGTTACTCGCGCGGGCAGGCCTCCTACGAGCAGTACTTC	CASSYSRGQASYEQYF